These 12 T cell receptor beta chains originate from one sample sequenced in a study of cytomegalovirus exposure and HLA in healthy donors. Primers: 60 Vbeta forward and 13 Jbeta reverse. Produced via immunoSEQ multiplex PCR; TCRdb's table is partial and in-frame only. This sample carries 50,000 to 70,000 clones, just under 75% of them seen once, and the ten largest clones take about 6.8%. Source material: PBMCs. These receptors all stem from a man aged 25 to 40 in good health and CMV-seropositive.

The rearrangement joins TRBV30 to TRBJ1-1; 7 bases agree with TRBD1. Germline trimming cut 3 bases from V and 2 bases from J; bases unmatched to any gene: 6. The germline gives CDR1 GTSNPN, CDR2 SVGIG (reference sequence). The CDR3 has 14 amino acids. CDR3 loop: CAWRSGQINTEAFF. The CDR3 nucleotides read TGTGCCTGGAGATCGGGACAGATAAACACTGAAGCTTTCTTT.

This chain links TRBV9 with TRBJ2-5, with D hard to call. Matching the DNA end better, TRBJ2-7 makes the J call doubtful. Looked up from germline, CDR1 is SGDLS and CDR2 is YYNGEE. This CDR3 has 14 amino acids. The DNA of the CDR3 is TGTGCCAGCAGCGTAGATCCGAGCTCCTACGAGCAGTACTTC. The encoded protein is CASSVDPSSYEQYF.

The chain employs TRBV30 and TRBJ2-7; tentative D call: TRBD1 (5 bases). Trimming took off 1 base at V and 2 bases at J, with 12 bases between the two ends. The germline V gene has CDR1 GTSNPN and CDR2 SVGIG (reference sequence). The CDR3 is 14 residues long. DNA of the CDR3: TGTGCCTGGAGTGACGAAGGGGTTCCCTACGAGCAGTACTTC. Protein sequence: CAWSDEGVPYEQYF.

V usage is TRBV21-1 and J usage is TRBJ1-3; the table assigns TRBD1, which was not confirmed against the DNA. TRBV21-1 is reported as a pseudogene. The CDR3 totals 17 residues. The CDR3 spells CASSTGQGVEPGNTIYF. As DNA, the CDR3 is TGTGCCAGCAGCACAGGACAGGGCGTCGAGCCTGGAAACACCATATATTTT.

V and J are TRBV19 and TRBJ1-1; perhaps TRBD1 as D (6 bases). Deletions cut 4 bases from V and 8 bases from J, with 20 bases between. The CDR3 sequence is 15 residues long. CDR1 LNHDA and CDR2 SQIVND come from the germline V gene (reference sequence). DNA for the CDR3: TGTGCCAGTAGTACCCCCGACAGGCTCCCGAGGGAAGCTTTCTTT. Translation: CASSTPDRLPREAFF.

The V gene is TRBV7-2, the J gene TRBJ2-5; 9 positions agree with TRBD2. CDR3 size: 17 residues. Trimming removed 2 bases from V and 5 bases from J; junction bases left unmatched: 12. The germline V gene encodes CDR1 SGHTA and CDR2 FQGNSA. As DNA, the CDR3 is TGTGCCAGCAGCTTAAAGTGGGGGGCGGGGGGGTCGGAGACCCAGTACTTC. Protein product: CASSLKWGAGGSETQYF.

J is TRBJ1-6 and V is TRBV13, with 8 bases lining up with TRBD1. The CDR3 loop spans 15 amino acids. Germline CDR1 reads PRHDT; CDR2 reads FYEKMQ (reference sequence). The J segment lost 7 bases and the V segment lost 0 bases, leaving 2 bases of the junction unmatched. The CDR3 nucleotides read TGTGCCAGCAGCTTAGGGGGACAGGTGAATTCACCCCTCCACTTT. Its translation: CASSLGGQVNSPLHF.

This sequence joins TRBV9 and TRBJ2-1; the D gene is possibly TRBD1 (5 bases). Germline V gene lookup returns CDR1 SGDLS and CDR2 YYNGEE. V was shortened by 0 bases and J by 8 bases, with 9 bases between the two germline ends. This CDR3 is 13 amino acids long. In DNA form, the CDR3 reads TGTGCCAGCAGCGTAGAAGGGGTACATGAGCAGTTCTTC. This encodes CASSVEGVHEQFF.

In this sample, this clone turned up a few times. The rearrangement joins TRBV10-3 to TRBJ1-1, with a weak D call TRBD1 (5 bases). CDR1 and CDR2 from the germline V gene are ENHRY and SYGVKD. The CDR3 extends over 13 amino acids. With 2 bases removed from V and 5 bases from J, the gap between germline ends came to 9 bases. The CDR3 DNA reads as TGTGCCATCAGTGAGGGGGGGGTAACTGAAGCTTTCTTT. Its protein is CAISEGGVTEAFF.

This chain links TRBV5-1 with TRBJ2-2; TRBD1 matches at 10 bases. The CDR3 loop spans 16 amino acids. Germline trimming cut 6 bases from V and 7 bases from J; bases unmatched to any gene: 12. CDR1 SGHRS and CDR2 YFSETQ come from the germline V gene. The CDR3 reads CASITGTGVLCGELFF. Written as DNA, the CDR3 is TGCGCCAGCATTACCGGGACAGGGGTTCTGTGCGGGGAGCTGTTTTTT.

This CDR3 is CASREPGQGGSPLHF. The CDR3 DNA reads as TGTGCCAGCAGAGAGCCGGGACAGGGAGGTTCACCCCTCCACTTT. The J gene is TRBJ1-6, the V gene TRBV6-5; 9 bases are a match to TRBD1. This CDR3 is 15 amino acids long. From germline, CDR1 is MNHEY and CDR2 SVGAGI. J was trimmed by 9 bases and V by 6 bases; bases with no gene match: 9.

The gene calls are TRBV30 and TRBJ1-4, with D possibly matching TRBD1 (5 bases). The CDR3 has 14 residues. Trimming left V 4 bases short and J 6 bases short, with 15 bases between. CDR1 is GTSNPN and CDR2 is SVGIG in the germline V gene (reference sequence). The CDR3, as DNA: TGTGCCTGGAACCGGGTTGGGGGGGATGAAAAACTGTTTTTT. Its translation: CAWNRVGGDEKLFF.